The sequence of this TCR beta chain was determined in a study of blood T cell repertoires in COVID-19 (dated by TCRdb to 2020 to 2022). With respect to the entire study: The collaborator samples originated in the United States, Italy and Spain and spanned the acute and convalescent phases of COVID-19. The prospective study material was composed of cDNA or gDNA derived from T cells, B-cell-depleted T cells, or PBMCs. Deeply sampled blood TCRbeta repertoires from subjects exposed to, actively infected with, or recovered from COVID-19 were included in the dataset. A freely available public database, intended as a resource for researchers studying the immune response to SARS-CoV-2, is where the repertoires were released. The samples were drawn from the first 160 participants of the ongoing ImmuneRACE study and from under 1,500 subjects provided by 6 global collaborators. The sample metadata nearly always contained a de-identified subject ID, COVID-19 status, age in years and sex. Where HLA class I and class II types were available, the types were taken from metadata supplied by the sample provider, not from assay-based typing. The study at large found these results: The amount of clinical and demographic metadata varied by source and participant and was provided uncurated.

Each collaborating institution followed its own protocols to collect whole blood in K2EDTA tubes. For TCRbeta analysis, collaborators shipped samples in one of three forms: frozen whole blood, isolated PBMCs, or DNA extracted from either of those sample types. This clone has just one count. Its antigen target is currently unknown. Base-call qualities are not available, and no considerably larger clone is one nucleotide away. The immunoSEQ Assay, a bias-controlled multiplex PCR, was used to amplify TCRbeta CDR3 regions from genomic DNA. On the authors' methods: Nucleated cell counts per sample were estimated from amplification of reference gene primers within the assay. To quantify the absolute abundance of each unique TCRbeta CDR3 rearrangement, sequence reads were collapsed and filtered. For each sample, productive Simpson clonality was calculated by taking the square root of Simpson's diversity index across productive rearrangements. TCRdb obtained this table from immuneACCESS and retained in-frame rearrangements with V and J assigned. These tables miss some clones; where compared with another copy, unresolved V genes account for less than half of the shortfall, and the remainder is unexplained. The V and J calls and clone size come from that table; D and trimming were worked out from the DNA. This sample is represented by hundreds of thousands of clones; approximately 88% of them were singletons. The ten largest account for about 8.6% of the sample.

From the cysteine up to the phenylalanine, the CDR3 has a length of 15 residues. Of the read, only the CDR3 DNA is kept; its 45 bases are in frame from base 1. Trimming takes 6 bases off V and 7 bases off J; junction bases not matched to a gene: 8. The germline V gene supplies CDR1 SNHLY and CDR2 FYNNEI. This receptor chain uses TRBV2 and TRBJ2-3; 12 bases in the junction line up with TRBD1. The sample consisted of peripheral blood. The receptor comes from a man between 18 and 35 years old with active or convalescent COVID-19. The DNA is TGTGCCAGCAGCGCCGGGACAGGGGGCGCAAATACGCAGTATTTT. Translated, it gives CASSAGTGGANTQYF.